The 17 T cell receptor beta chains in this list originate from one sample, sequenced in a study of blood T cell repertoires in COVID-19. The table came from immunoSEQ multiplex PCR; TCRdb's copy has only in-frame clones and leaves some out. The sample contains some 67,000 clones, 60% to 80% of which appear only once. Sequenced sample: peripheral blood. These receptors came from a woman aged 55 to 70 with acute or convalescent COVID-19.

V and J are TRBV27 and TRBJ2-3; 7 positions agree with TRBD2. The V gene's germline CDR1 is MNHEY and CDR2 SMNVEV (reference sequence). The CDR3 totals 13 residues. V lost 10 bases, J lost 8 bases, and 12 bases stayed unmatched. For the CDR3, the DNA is TGTGCCACCCAGAGAGCGGGATCGGGTACGCAGTATTTT. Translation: CATQRAGSGTQYF.

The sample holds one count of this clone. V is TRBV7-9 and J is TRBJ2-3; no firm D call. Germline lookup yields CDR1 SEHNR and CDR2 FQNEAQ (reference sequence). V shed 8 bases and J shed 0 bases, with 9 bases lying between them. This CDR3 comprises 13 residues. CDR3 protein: CASQIYSTDTQYF. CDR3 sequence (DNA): TGTGCCAGCCAGATTTATAGCACAGATACGCAGTATTTT.

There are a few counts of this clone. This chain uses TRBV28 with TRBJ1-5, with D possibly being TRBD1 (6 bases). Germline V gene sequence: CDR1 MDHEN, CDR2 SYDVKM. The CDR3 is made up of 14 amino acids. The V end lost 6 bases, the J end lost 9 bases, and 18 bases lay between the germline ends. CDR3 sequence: CASSTRQAQGPQHF. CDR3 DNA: TGTGCCAGCAGCACCCGACAGGCTCAGGGGCCCCAGCATTTT.

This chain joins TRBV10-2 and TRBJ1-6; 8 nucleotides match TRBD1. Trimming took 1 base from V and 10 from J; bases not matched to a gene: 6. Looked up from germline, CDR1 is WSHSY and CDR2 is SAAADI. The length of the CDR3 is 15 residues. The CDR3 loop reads CASSELGQAYSPLHF. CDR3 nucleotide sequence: TGCGCCAGCAGTGAGTTGGGACAGGCGTACTCACCCCTCCACTTT.

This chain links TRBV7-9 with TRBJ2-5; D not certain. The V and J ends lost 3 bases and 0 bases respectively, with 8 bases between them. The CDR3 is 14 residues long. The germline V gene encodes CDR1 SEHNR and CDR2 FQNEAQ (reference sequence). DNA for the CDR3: TGTGCCAGCAGCTTTGGTAGCTACCAAGAGACCCAGTACTTC. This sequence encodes CASSFGSYQETQYF.

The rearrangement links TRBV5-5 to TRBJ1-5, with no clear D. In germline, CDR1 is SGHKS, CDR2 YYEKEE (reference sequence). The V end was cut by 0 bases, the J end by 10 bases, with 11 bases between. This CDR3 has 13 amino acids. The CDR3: CASSLEVGSPQHF. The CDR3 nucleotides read TGTGCCAGCAGCTTGGAGGTGGGCAGTCCCCAGCATTTT. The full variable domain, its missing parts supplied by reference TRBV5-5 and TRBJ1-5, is DAGVTQSPTHLIKTRGQQVTLRCSPISGHKSVSWYQQVLGQGPQFIFQYYEKEERGRGNFPDRFSARQFPNYSSELNVNALLLGDSALYLCASSLEVGSPQHFGDGTRLSIL.

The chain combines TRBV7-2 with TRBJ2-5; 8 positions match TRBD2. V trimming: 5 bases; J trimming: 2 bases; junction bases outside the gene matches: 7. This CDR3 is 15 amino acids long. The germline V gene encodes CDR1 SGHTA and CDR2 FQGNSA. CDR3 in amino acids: CASSPGTSLQETQYF. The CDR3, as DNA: TGTGCCAGCAGCCCCGGGACTAGTCTTCAAGAGACCCAGTACTTC. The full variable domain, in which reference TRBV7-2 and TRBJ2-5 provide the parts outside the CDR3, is GAGVSQSPSNKVTEKGKDVELRCDPISGHTALYWYRQSLGQGLEFLIYFQGNSAPDKSGLPSDRFSAERTGGSVSTLTIQRTQQEDSAVYLCASSPGTSLQETQYFGPGTRLLVL.

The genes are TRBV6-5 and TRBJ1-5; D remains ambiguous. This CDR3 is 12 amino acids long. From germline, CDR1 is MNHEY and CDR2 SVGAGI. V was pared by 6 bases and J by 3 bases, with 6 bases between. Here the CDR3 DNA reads TGTGCCAGCAGGACAACCAATCAGCCCCAGCATTTT. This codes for CASRTTNQPQHF.

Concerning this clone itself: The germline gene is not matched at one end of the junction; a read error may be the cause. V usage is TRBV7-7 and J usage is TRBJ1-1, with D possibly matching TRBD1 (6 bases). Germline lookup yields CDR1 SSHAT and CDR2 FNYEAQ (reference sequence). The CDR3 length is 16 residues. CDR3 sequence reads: CASSHLGGHLNTEAFF. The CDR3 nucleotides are TGTGCTAGCAGCCACCTGGGGGGGCACCTCAACACTGAAGCTTTCTTT.

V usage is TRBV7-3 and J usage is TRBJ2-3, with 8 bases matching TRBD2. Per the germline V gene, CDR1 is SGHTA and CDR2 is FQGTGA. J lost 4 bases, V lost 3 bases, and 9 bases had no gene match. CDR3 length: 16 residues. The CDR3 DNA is TGTGCCAGCAGCTTCTTACCCGGGACTAGTGCAGATACGCAGTATTTT. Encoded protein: CASSFLPGTSADTQYF.

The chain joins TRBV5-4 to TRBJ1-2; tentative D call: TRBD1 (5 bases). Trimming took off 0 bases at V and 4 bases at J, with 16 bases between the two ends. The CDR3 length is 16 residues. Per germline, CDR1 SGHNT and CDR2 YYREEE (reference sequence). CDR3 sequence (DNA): TGTGCCAGCAGCTTGGGAGGGGTAACCGGGGGCTATGGCTACACCTTC. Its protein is CASSLGGVTGGYGYTF. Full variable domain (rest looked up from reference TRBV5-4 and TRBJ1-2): ETGVTQSPTHLIKTRGQQVTLRCSSQSGHNTVSWYQQALGQGPQFIFQYYREEENGRGNFPPRFSGLQFPNYSSELNVNALELDDSALYLCASSLGGVTGGYGYTFGSGTRLTVV.

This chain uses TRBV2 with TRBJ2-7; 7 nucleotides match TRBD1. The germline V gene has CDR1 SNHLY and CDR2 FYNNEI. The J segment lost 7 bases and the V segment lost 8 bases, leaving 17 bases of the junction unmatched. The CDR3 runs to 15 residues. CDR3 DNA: TGTGCCAGCCGTCCCGGGACAGATCGTTTTGGAGAGCAGTACTTC. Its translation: CASRPGTDRFGEQYF.

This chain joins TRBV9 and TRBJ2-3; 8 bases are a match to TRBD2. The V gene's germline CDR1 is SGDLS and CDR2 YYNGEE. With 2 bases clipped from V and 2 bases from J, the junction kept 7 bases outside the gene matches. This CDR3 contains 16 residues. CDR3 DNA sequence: TGTGCCAGCAGCGTGATCTCGCGGGGGGCCACAGATACGCAGTATTTT. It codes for CASSVISRGATDTQYF.

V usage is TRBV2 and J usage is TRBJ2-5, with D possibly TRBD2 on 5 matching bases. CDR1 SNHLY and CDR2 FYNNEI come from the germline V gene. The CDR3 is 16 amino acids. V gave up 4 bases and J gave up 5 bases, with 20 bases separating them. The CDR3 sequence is CASSGGSYPGKETQYF. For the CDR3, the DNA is TGTGCCAGCAGTGGGGGATCGTATCCGGGGAAGGAGACCCAGTACTTC.

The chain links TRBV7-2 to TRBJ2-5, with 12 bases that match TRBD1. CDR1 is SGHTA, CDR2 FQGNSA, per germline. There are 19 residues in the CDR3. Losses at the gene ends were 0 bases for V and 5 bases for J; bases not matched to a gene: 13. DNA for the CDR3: TGTGCCAGCAGCTTAGCGCTAATGGGACAGGGGGCCAGATGGGAGACCCAGTACTTC. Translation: CASSLALMGQGARWETQYF.

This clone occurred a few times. CDR3 coding DNA: TGTGCCAGCAGCGCTTTTACTACCAATGAGCAGTTCTTC. It yields the protein CASSAFTTNEQFF. The V and J genes are TRBV3-1 (or the pseudogene TRBV3-2) and TRBJ2-1; D not certain. V was shortened by 5 bases and J by 6 bases, with 11 bases between the two germline ends. The germline V gene has CDR1 LGHDT and CDR2 YNNKEL (reference sequence). This CDR3 is built from 13 residues.

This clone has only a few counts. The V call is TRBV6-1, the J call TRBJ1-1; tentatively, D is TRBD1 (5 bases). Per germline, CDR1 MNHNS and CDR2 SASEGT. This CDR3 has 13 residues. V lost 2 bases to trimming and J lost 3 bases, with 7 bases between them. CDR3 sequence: CASSERGYTEAFF. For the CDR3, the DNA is TGTGCCAGCAGTGAACGGGGGTACACTGAAGCTTTCTTT.